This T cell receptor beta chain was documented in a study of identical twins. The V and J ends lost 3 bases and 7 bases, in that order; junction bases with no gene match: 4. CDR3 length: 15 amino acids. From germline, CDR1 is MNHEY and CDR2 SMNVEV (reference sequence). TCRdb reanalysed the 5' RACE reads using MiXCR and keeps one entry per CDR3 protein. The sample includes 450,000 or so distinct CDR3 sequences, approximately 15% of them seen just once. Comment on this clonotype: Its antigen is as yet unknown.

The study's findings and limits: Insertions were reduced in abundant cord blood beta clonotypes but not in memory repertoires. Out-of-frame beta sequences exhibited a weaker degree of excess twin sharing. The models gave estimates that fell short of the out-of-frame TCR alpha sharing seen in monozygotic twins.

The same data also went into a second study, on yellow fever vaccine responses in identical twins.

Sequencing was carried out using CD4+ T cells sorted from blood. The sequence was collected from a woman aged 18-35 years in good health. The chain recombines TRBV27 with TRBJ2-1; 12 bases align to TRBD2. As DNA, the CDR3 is TGTGCCAGCAGTTTCGTTCTAGCGGGAGGGAATGAGCAGTTCTTC. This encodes CASSFVLAGGNEQFF.